Shown below are 11 T cell receptor beta chains from a single sample sequenced in a study of blood T cell repertoires in COVID-19. TCRdb keeps only in-frame clones here, not all; method: immunoSEQ multiplex PCR. Among roughly 140,000 clones, 65% to 85% were seen once, and the ten largest hold under 7%. The sample consisted of PBMCs or T cells enriched from blood (not recorded which). Source of these receptors: a woman between 45 and 60 years old who had been exposed to COVID-19.

This sequence joins TRBV6-2 or TRBV6-3 and TRBJ2-2, with 11 positions matching TRBD1. The CDR3 runs 20 residues. Germline loops: CDR1 MNHEY, CDR2 SVGEGT. V shed 3 bases and J 2 bases; nucleotides not matched to a gene: 14. Written as DNA, the CDR3 is TGTGCCAGCAGTTATAGAAGAGGGACAGGGGGACCCACCAACACCGGGGAGCTGTTTTTT. Residues: CASSYRRGTGGPTNTGELFF.

The chain joins TRBV18 to TRBJ2-5, with a weak D call TRBD1 (6 bases). V was trimmed by 0 bases and J by 1 base, leaving 9 bases between them. This CDR3 is 15 amino acids long. CDR1 and CDR2 from the germline V gene are KGHSH and LQKENI. CDR3 nucleotides: TGTGCCAGCTCACCACCTGGGGGCCGCCAAGAGACCCAGTACTTC. Its protein product is CASSPPGGRQETQYF.

The V call is TRBV5-1, the J call TRBJ1-1; D possibly corresponds to TRBD1 (6 bases). This CDR3 spans 14 amino acids. Germline values: CDR1 SGHRS, CDR2 YFSETQ. Trimming pared 2 bases from V and 6 bases from J, leaving 14 bases between. In DNA form, the CDR3 reads TGCGCCAGCAGCTTATTCGCAACAGGGCCTGAAGCTTTCTTT. This gives the protein CASSLFATGPEAFF.

The chain combines TRBV12-3 or TRBV12-4 with TRBJ1-4, with D uncertain. Trimming left V 8 bases short and J 8 bases short, with 9 bases between. CDR3 size: 11 residues. CDR3 DNA: TGTGCCAGCGGGCTATACGAAAAACTGTTTTTT. It is translated as CASGLYEKLFF.

This clone has ten or more counts. The genes are TRBV6-1 and TRBJ1-5; D ambiguous. V was clipped by 0 bases and J by 7 bases, with 13 bases between them. CDR3 length equals 15 residues. The germline gives CDR1 MNHNS, CDR2 SASEGT. For the CDR3, the DNA is TGTGCCAGCAGTGAAGCCCCTTCGGGGAGGCAGCCCCAGCATTTT. It encodes CASSEAPSGRQPQHF.

V and J are TRBV4-3 and TRBJ2-1; possibly TRBD1 for D (5 bases). The germline CDR1 and CDR2 sequences are LGHNA and YSLEER. There are 13 residues in the CDR3. V lost 1 base and J 8 bases, leaving 9 bases between the germline ends. The CDR3 is CASSQAWGDEQFF. The CDR3 nucleotides are TGCGCCAGCAGCCAAGCGTGGGGCGATGAGCAGTTCTTC.

This chain uses TRBV11-1 with TRBJ1-6; TRBD1 agrees at 8 bases. Germline CDR1 reads SGHAT; CDR2 reads FQDESV (reference sequence). The CDR3 runs 15 residues. V lost 0 bases to trimming and J lost 10 bases; unmatched junction nucleotides: 5. The CDR3 loop is CASSLAQGARSPLHF. For the CDR3, the DNA is TGTGCCAGCAGCTTAGCCCAGGGGGCGCGATCACCCCTCCACTTT. The complete variable domain, with remaining parts taken from reference TRBV11-1 and TRBJ1-6, reads EAEVAQSPRYKITEKSQAVAFWCDPISGHATLYWYRQILGQGPELLVQFQDESVVDDSQLPKDRFSAERLKGVDSTLKIQPAELGDSAMYLCASSLAQGARSPLHFGNGTRLTVT.

V and J are TRBV29-1 and TRBJ2-2; the D gene is possibly TRBD1 (6 bases). CDR1 is SQVTM, CDR2 ANQGSEA, per germline. The CDR3 extends over 13 amino acids. V was trimmed by 8 bases and J by 0 bases, leaving 10 bases between them. The CDR3 region is CSSQGPNTGELFF. The DNA of the CDR3 is TGCAGCTCACAGGGTCCGAACACCGGGGAGCTGTTTTTT.

J is TRBJ1-5 and V is TRBV7-2, with 7 positions matching TRBD1. V shed 2 bases, J shed 4 bases, and the junction held 2 bases outside the gene matches. The CDR3 length is 14 residues. Germline V gene data show CDR1 as SGHTA and CDR2 as FQGNSA. The CDR3 nucleotides are TGTGCCAGCAGCTTATACAGGGGTAATCAGCCCCAGCATTTT. Translated, it gives CASSLYRGNQPQHF. The entire variable domain, with the rest obtained from reference TRBV7-2 and TRBJ1-5, is as follows: GAGVSQSPSNKVTEKGKDVELRCDPISGHTALYWYRQSLGQGLEFLIYFQGNSAPDKSGLPSDRFSAERTGGSVSTLTIQRTQQEDSAVYLCASSLYRGNQPQHFGDGTRLSIL.

This clone was recorded only once. The chain links TRBV9 to TRBJ2-7; 8 nucleotides match TRBD2. CDR1 is SGDLS and CDR2 is YYNGEE in the germline V gene. The CDR3 is 14 residues long. Trimming at V came to 3 bases and at J to 3 bases, leaving 5 bases not matched to a gene. As DNA, the CDR3 is TGTGCCAGCAGCGCCGGGGGGGAGAGCTACGAGCAGTACTTC. Amino acid sequence: CASSAGGESYEQYF.

The V gene is TRBV7-9, the J gene TRBJ2-1; D is unresolved. Looked up from germline, CDR1 is SEHNR and CDR2 is FQNEAQ (reference sequence). The CDR3 is made up of 18 amino acids. Trimming left V 5 bases short and J 0 bases short, with 20 bases between. CDR3 sequence (DNA): TGTGCCAGCAGCACAAGAGGCCAGCGTTTATCCTCCTACAATGAGCAGTTCTTC. Translation: CASSTRGQRLSSYNEQFF.